What follows are 30 T cell receptor beta chains derived from one specimen sequenced in a study of shared clonotypes between healthy human individuals. Assay: immunoSEQ multiplex PCR; the TCRdb copy retains only in-frame clones and omits some. The sample comprises approximately 1.1 million clones, around 78% of which are singletons, and 0.52% rests with the top ten. The sequenced material came from memory CD4+ T cells from PBMCs. Stated subset: CD45RA-negative fraction. All receptors derive from a man between 18 and 35 years old in good health. Some clones in this sample may be carry-over from other donors' samples.

The V and J genes are TRBV7-9 and TRBJ2-7, with 10 positions matching TRBD2. CDR3 length equals 16 residues. CDR1 and CDR2 (germline): SEHNR, FQNEAQ (reference sequence). V shed 5 bases, J shed 1 base, and the junction held 8 bases outside the gene matches. Written as DNA, the CDR3 is TGTGCCAGCAGCCCCCTTAGGACTAGCGGTTCCTACGAGCAGTACTTC. This encodes CASSPLRTSGSYEQYF.

In its sample, this clone was seen a few times. The chain employs TRBV29-1 and TRBJ1-1; D unclear. The CDR3 has 12 residues. In germline, CDR1 is SQVTM, CDR2 ANQGSEA. Trimming removed 5 bases at V and 0 bases at J, with 7 bases between. CDR3: CSVTEMNTEAFF. DNA of the CDR3: TGCAGCGTTACCGAAATGAACACTGAAGCTTTCTTT.

V and J are TRBV5-5 and TRBJ1-2; D unresolved. CDR3 length: 14 amino acids. Germline lookup yields CDR1 SGHKS and CDR2 YYEKEE (reference sequence). V lost 0 bases to trimming and J lost 4 bases, with 10 bases between them. CDR3 coding DNA: TGTGCCAGCAGCTTGGGAGGGTCCCTCTATGGCTACACCTTC. Encoded protein: CASSLGGSLYGYTF.

This clone was counted a few times. The sample has other DNA sequences that encode this CDR3 too. The gene calls are TRBV5-1 and TRBJ2-3, with 8 bases that match TRBD2. The CDR3 has 15 amino acids. The V gene end was trimmed by 2 bases and the J gene end by 0 bases; junction bases not matched to a gene: 2. Germline CDR1 is SGHRS and CDR2 is YFSETQ. CDR3 sequence reads: CASSFPSGSTDTQYF. The CDR3, as DNA: TGCGCCAGCAGCTTTCCTAGCGGGAGCACAGATACGCAGTATTTT. Full variable domain (missing parts from reference TRBV5-1 and TRBJ2-3): KAGVTQTPRYLIKTRGQQVTLSCSPISGHRSVSWYQQTPGQGLQFLFEYFSETQRNKGNFPGRFSGRQFSNSRSEMNVSTLELGDSALYLCASSFPSGSTDTQYFGPGTRLTVL.

The chain combines TRBV7-3 with TRBJ2-1; tentative D call: TRBD1 (6 bases). The germline CDR1 and CDR2 sequences are SGHTA and FQGTGA. The CDR3 extends over 15 amino acids. Between the trimmed V and J ends, which lost 1 base and 2 bases, there was a span of 9 bases. CDR3 sequence: CASSLNRDTYNEQFF. Written as DNA, the CDR3 is TGTGCCAGCAGCTTAAACCGGGACACCTACAATGAGCAGTTCTTC.

In its sample, this clone was seen a few times. In the same sample, other DNA sequences code for this CDR3. The J gene is TRBJ1-1, the V gene TRBV7-9; D remains ambiguous. V was clipped by 1 base and J by 1 base, with 4 bases between them. This CDR3 is 13 amino acids long. From germline, CDR1 is SEHNR and CDR2 FQNEAQ (reference sequence). CDR3 amino acids: CASSLEANTEAFF. CDR3 sequence (DNA): TGTGCCAGCAGCTTAGAGGCGAACACTGAAGCTTTCTTT. The full variable domain, completed using reference TRBV7-9 and TRBJ1-1, is DTGVSQNPRHKITKRGQNVTFRCDPISEHNRLYWYRQTLGQGPEFLTYFQNEAQLEKSRLLSDRFSAERPKGSFSTLEIQRTEQGDSAMYLCASSLEANTEAFFGQGTRLTVV.

A few counts support this clone. The J gene is TRBJ1-1, the V gene TRBV6-1; 8 bases line up with TRBD1. CDR1 is MNHNS and CDR2 is SASEGT in the germline V gene. With 7 bases clipped from V and 3 bases from J, the junction kept 7 bases outside the gene matches. CDR3 length equals 14 residues. The CDR3 nucleotides read TGTGCCAGCACCCAGGGGGCCGAGGACACTGAAGCTTTCTTT. Protein sequence: CASTQGAEDTEAFF.

This clone appeared once. DNA of the CDR3: TGTGCCAGCAGTCTCTGGACTAGCGGGAGAGCATCCTACGAGCAGTACTTC. Amino acids: CASSLWTSGRASYEQYF. The chain uses TRBV5-6 and TRBJ2-7; 13 nucleotides align to TRBD2. The V gene's germline CDR1 is SGHDT and CDR2 YYEEEE. The CDR3 totals 17 residues. Unmatched junction bases numbered 9, after V lost 5 bases and J lost 1 base.

The chain employs TRBV28 and TRBJ1-2; maybe TRBD1 (6 bases). CDR1 MDHEN and CDR2 SYDVKM come from the germline V gene. This CDR3 is built from 15 residues. V lost 3 bases to trimming and J lost 8 bases, with 19 bases between them. CDR3 in amino acids: CASSFSPKGVGGYTF. The CDR3, as DNA: TGTGCCAGCAGTTTTTCCCCGAAGGGGGTCGGGGGCTACACCTTC.

V usage is TRBV7-2 and J usage is TRBJ2-1; 10 nucleotides align to TRBD2. Germline trimming cut 5 bases from V and 10 bases from J; bases unmatched to any gene: 11. In germline, CDR1 is SGHTA, CDR2 FQGNSA. CDR3 length equals 15 residues. Written as DNA, the CDR3 is TGTGCCAGCAGCCCCACGGCTAGCGGGAGTTGGGAGCAGTTCTTC. It encodes CASSPTASGSWEQFF.

Of note for this clone: The sample contains more than one DNA sequence encoding this CDR3. The chain employs TRBV7-2 and TRBJ1-2, with D possibly TRBD1 on 5 matching bases. Germline loops: CDR1 SGHTA, CDR2 FQGNSA. This CDR3 spans 13 amino acids. V was pared by 4 bases and J by 4 bases, with 10 bases between. The CDR3 sequence: CASSSGQGYGYTF. CDR3 DNA sequence: TGTGCCAGCAGCTCGGGGCAAGGCTATGGCTACACCTTC. The variable domain in full, with the rest retrieved from reference TRBV7-2 and TRBJ1-2, is GAGVSQSPSNKVTEKGKDVELRCDPISGHTALYWYRQSLGQGLEFLIYFQGNSAPDKSGLPSDRFSAERTGGSVSTLTIQRTQQEDSAVYLCASSSGQGYGYTFGSGTRLTVV.

This chain connects TRBV28 to TRBJ2-7; D perhaps matches TRBD1 (5 bases). CDR1 MDHEN and CDR2 SYDVKM come from the germline V gene. V was shortened by 6 bases and J by 4 bases, with 16 bases between the two germline ends. This CDR3 has 14 residues. For the CDR3, the DNA is TGTGCCAGCAGCGCCCGGTATGGGGCATACGAGCAGTACTTC. The encoded protein is CASSARYGAYEQYF.

The chain employs TRBV7-3 and TRBJ2-1; a possible D gene is TRBD2 (6 bases). Germline values: CDR1 SGHTA, CDR2 FQGTGA. The ends were cut back, 1 base at V and 8 bases at J, with 21 bases in the middle. The CDR3 has 17 amino acids. The CDR3, as DNA: TGTGCCAGCAGCTTAAGGATTGGGCCCCGGGGGTCCGATGAGCAGTTCTTC. Residues: CASSLRIGPRGSDEQFF.

The DNA for the CDR3 is TGTGCCAGCAGTGAAGGCCAGAAGCAGTACTTC. It translates to CASSEGQKQYF. The gene calls are TRBV25-1 and TRBJ2-7; no definite D call. Trimming cost V 2 bases and J 8 bases, with 7 bases left between them. The CDR3 totals 11 residues. In germline, CDR1 is MGHDK, CDR2 SYGVNS.

The V and J genes are TRBV19 and TRBJ1-5, with D perhaps matching TRBD1 (6 bases). Germline CDR1 and CDR2: LNHDA and SQIVND (reference sequence). This CDR3 spans 13 amino acids. The V and J ends lost 3 bases and 7 bases respectively, with 10 bases between them. CDR3 in DNA: TGTGCCAGTAGTATGGGGGGGGCCCAGCCCCAGCATTTT. Translated: CASSMGGAQPQHF.

In this sample, this clone turned up once. The chain employs TRBV11-2 and TRBJ2-1; possibly TRBD2 for D (6 bases). V gave up 7 bases and J gave up 4 bases, with 11 bases separating them. This CDR3 is built from 13 residues. The germline gives CDR1 SGHAT, CDR2 FQNNGV. The CDR3 DNA follows: TGTGCCAGCAATAGGAGGGATTACAATGAGCAGTTCTTC. Its translation is CASNRRDYNEQFF.

This rearrangement joins TRBV19 to TRBJ2-3; 9 positions match TRBD1. CDR3 size: 17 residues. V was clipped by 2 bases and J by 5 bases; unmatched bases: 11. Germline V gene data show CDR1 as LNHDA and CDR2 as SQIVND (reference sequence). The CDR3 spells CASSIRSGTGLLDTQYF. CDR3 nucleotides: TGTGCCAGTAGTATAAGATCCGGGACAGGGCTGTTAGATACGCAGTATTTT.

This sequence joins TRBV19 and TRBJ1-5; TRBD1 matches at 7 bases. Germline lookup yields CDR1 LNHDA and CDR2 SQIVND (reference sequence). This CDR3 is 15 amino acids long. The trim removed 7 bases at V and 7 bases at J, leaving 13 bases unmatched. The DNA for the CDR3 is TGTGCCAGTAAGGAAACGAAACAGGGGTTCCAGCCCCAGCATTTT. Its protein product is CASKETKQGFQPQHF.

The chain joins TRBV29-1 to TRBJ2-3, with 11 bases lining up with TRBD2. The V segment lost 1 base and the J segment 2 bases; nucleotides outside the gene matches: 2. The CDR3 is made up of 15 amino acids. Germline V CDR1 and CDR2: SQVTM, ANQGSEA. Here the CDR3 reads CSVEGLAGYTDTQYF. The CDR3 nucleotides read TGCAGCGTTGAAGGACTAGCGGGATACACAGATACGCAGTATTTT.

This sequence joins TRBV18 and TRBJ1-1; unclear D gene. The length of the CDR3 is 12 residues. Germline V gene data show CDR1 as KGHSH and CDR2 as LQKENI. V lost 2 bases to trimming and J lost 0 bases, with 1 base between them. The CDR3 protein is CASSPLNTEAFF. The CDR3 DNA follows: TGTGCCAGCTCACCATTGAACACTGAAGCTTTCTTT.

In this sample, this clone turned up many times. J is TRBJ1-5 and V is TRBV18, with a weak D call TRBD1 (5 bases). The CDR3 has 14 residues. Looked up from germline, CDR1 is KGHSH and CDR2 is LQKENI. Trimming stripped 4 bases from V and 0 bases from J, with 7 bases between. CDR3 nucleotide sequence: TGTGCCAGCTCACAGGGGAATAGCAATCAGCCCCAGCATTTT. The encoded protein is CASSQGNSNQPQHF.

The chain links TRBV28 to TRBJ2-5; possible D gene TRBD1, 6 bases. Germline V gene sequence: CDR1 MDHEN, CDR2 SYDVKM. Trimming removed 2 bases at V and 5 bases at J, with 21 bases between. The CDR3 consists of 17 residues. The chain's CDR3 is CASSLGRDTDWSETQYF. The CDR3 DNA reads as TGTGCCAGCAGTTTAGGCCGGGACACGGACTGGAGCGAGACCCAGTACTTC.

The chain couples TRBV19 to TRBJ1-5; TRBD1 matches at 7 bases. The V gene end was trimmed by 6 bases and the J gene end by 0 bases; junction bases not matched to a gene: 8. Germline V gene sequence: CDR1 LNHDA, CDR2 SQIVND (reference sequence). The CDR3 is made up of 16 amino acids. CDR3 nucleotide sequence: TGTGCCAGTAGCCGGACAGGAGATTATAGCAATCAGCCCCAGCATTTT. This gives the protein CASSRTGDYSNQPQHF.

The CDR3 DNA reads TGTGCCAGCAGCTATTCCTACGGGGAGACCCAGTACTTC. This translates into CASSYSYGETQYF. This chain links TRBV5-4 with TRBJ2-5; D gene uncertain. V was clipped by 3 bases and J by 5 bases, with 11 bases between them. The CDR3 runs 13 residues. The germline V gene encodes CDR1 SGHNT and CDR2 YYREEE (reference sequence).

This chain uses TRBV10-3 with TRBJ1-5; D is unresolved. Germline V gives CDR1 ENHRY, CDR2 SYGVKD. This CDR3 has 13 residues. Trimming pared 6 bases from V and 5 bases from J, leaving 11 bases between. The CDR3 DNA reads as TGTGCCATCAGGGCCGACGGGGATCAGCCCCAGCATTTT. This gives the protein CAIRADGDQPQHF.

V and J are TRBV7-9 and TRBJ2-1; 11 bases are shared with TRBD2. The CDR3 length is 17 residues. Germline loops: CDR1 SEHNR, CDR2 FQNEAQ (reference sequence). With 1 base clipped from V and 8 bases from J, the junction kept 10 bases outside the gene matches. CDR3 nucleotide sequence: TGTGCCAGCAGCTTAGTTTACATAGCGGGAGGGCCCCATGAGCAGTTCTTC. The encoded protein is CASSLVYIAGGPHEQFF.

Comment on this clone: Just one base apart from a much larger clone, this may be a read error. The sample holds other DNA sequences that translate to the same CDR3. The chain recombines TRBV2 with TRBJ2-2; TRBD1 matches at 10 bases. Per germline, CDR1 SNHLY and CDR2 FYNNEI. Losses at the gene ends were 6 bases for V and 4 bases for J; bases not matched to a gene: 2. This CDR3 has 14 amino acids. The CDR3 protein is CASSRDRGTGELFF. CDR3 sequence (DNA): TGTGCCAGCAGCCGGGACAGGGGCACCGGGGAGCTGTTTTTT.

This sequence joins TRBV29-1 and TRBJ2-3; a possible D gene is TRBD1 (5 bases). CDR1 and CDR2 (germline): SQVTM, ANQGSEA. The CDR3 runs 15 residues. V lost 7 bases and J lost 2, with 19 bases in between. The CDR3 DNA is TGCAGCGCGCAAAAGGACAACAGGCCCACAGATACGCAGTATTTT. This codes for CSAQKDNRPTDTQYF.

This chain links TRBV4-1 with TRBJ1-4; D is possibly TRBD1 (6 bases). Germline lookup yields CDR1 MGHRA and CDR2 YSYEKL. The CDR3 consists of 16 residues. V was clipped by 1 base and J by 8 bases, with 17 bases between them. The CDR3 nucleotides are TGCGCCAGCAGCCAAGGGGATAGGGGGACGGAGGAAAAACTGTTTTTT. Amino acids: CASSQGDRGTEEKLFF.

This clone occurred once. V and J are TRBV18 and TRBJ2-7; D perhaps matches TRBD2 (6 bases). Trimming removed 3 bases at V and 5 bases at J, with 17 bases between. The CDR3 is made up of 15 amino acids. Germline V gives CDR1 KGHSH, CDR2 LQKENI. CDR3 DNA: TGTGCCAGCTCACCCTGGCGGGATCTAACCCACGAGCAGTACTTC. Its translation is CASSPWRDLTHEQYF. The entire variable domain, with the rest obtained from reference TRBV18 and TRBJ2-7, is as follows: NAGVMQNPRHLVRRRGQEARLRCSPMKGHSHVYWYRQLPEEGLKFMVYLQKENIIDESGMPKERFSAEFPKEGPSILRIQQVVRGDSAAYFCASSPWRDLTHEQYFGPGTRLTVT.